This is a list of T cell receptor beta chains from one sample in a study of T-cell memory formation after mild COVID-19. From the 5' RACE reads, TCRdb called clonotypes with MiXCR, one entry per CDR3 protein. The sample lists 50,000 or so distinct CDR3 sequences, over 8.5% occurring once. The specimen was PBMCs or a T cell subset sorted from them (not recorded which). These receptors all stem from an adult woman who had mild COVID-19 (a few samples of this study predate the infection). Cell type and time point are not known. Each CDR3 is given with its conserved first and last residue. D genes are given only for firm matches. Size tells how often a clone was seen (once, few, many) or the class of an expanded clone, and some rows leave it out.

size	J	V	D	DNA	CDR3
few	TRBJ2-6	TRBV24-1	TRBD1	TGTGCCACCAGTTCGACAGGGATTAGGGCCAACGTCCTGACTTTC	CATSSTGIRANVLTF
many	TRBJ2-1	TRBV2	.	TGTGCCAGCAGGGACAGCTACAATGAGCAGTTCTTC	CASRDSYNEQFF
many	TRBJ1-1	TRBV6-5	.	TGTGCCAGCAGTTACGCGGGGGAGTACACTGAAGCTTTCTTT	CASSYAGEYTEAFF
.	TRBJ1-1	TRBV20-1	TRBD1	TGCAGTGCTAGAGATTCGGGACAGGGAAACACTGAAGCTTTCTTT	CSARDSGQGNTEAFF
few	TRBJ1-1	TRBV29-1	TRBD1	TGCAGCGGAAGACAGGGGTTGAACACTGAAGCTTTCTTT	CSGRQGLNTEAFF
few	TRBJ1-5	TRBV20-1	.	TGCAGTGCTAGGGAGGATAGCAATCAGCCCCAGCATTTT	CSAREDSNQPQHF
.	TRBJ2-7	TRBV3-1	TRBD2	TGTGCCAGCAGCCAAGATCGTAAACTAGCGGGGGGGCAGCAGTACTTC	CASSQDRKLAGGQQYF
many	TRBJ2-7	TRBV7-2	TRBD2	TGTGCCAGCAGCGCCGGACTAGCGGGAGGGCCGTCGTTC	CASSAGLAGGPSF
.	TRBJ2-3	TRBV7-8	.	TGTGCCAGCAGCTCAAGACGGCTTACCACAGATACGCAGTATTTT	CASSSRRLTTDTQYF
many	TRBJ2-3	TRBV20-1	.	TGCAGTGCTAGAGATCTTAAACAGTTCACAGATACGCAGTATTTT	CSARDLKQFTDTQYF
.	TRBJ2-2	TRBV4-1	TRBD1	TGCGCCAGCAGTCGTACCCCGGGACAGGCCAGCACCGGGGAGCTGTTTTTT	CASSRTPGQASTGELFF
many	TRBJ2-7	TRBV6-5	TRBD1	TGTGCCAGCAGTTACTCGGGACAGGGCTACGAGCAGTACTTC	CASSYSGQGYEQYF
few	TRBJ1-6	TRBV4-1	.	TGCGCCAGCAGCCAAGTAGGCAGGGGACATAATTCACCCCTCCACTTT	CASSQVGRGHNSPLHF
many	TRBJ2-1	TRBV4-3	.	TGCGCCAGCAGCCAAGACGGGGGGCCCTACAATGAGCAGTTCTTC	CASSQDGGPYNEQFF
.	TRBJ1-1	TRBV5-1	.	TGCGCCAGCAGCCCGACAGGGAACACTGAAGCTTTCTTT	CASSPTGNTEAFF
.	TRBJ1-6	TRBV29-1	.	TGCAGCGTGAGGGCGGGGGACTCCTATAATTCACCCCTCCACTTT	CSVRAGDSYNSPLHF
.	TRBJ2-7	TRBV5-4	.	TGTGCCAGCAGCTTAACCGGCCATGACTCCTACGAGCAGTACTTC	CASSLTGHDSYEQYF
few	TRBJ2-1	TRBV4-2	TRBD2	TGTGCCAGCAGCCAAGTAGGGGACTACATTTTCAATGAGCAGTTCTTC	CASSQVGDYIFNEQFF
.	TRBJ1-4	TRBV4-1	.	TGCGCCAGCAGCCAAGAGGGCTGGGGTCCAAAAGAAAAACTGTTTTTT	CASSQEGWGPKEKLFF
many	TRBJ2-7	TRBV7-2	.	TGTGCCAGCAGTCGGAACGGACAGACCGAGCAGTACTTC	CASSRNGQTEQYF
.	TRBJ2-7	TRBV7-3	.	TGTGCCAGCAGCTTAAACGAAAACGACGAGCAGTACTTC	CASSLNENDEQYF
many	TRBJ2-1	TRBV12-3/TRBV12-4	.	TGTGCCAGCAGTTTAAGGGTCTACAATGAGCAGTTCTTC	CASSLRVYNEQFF
.	TRBJ2-5	TRBV4-2	.	TGTGCCAGCAGCCAAGGAAGTCGCAGGGGAGAGACCCAGTACTTC	CASSQGSRRGETQYF
.	TRBJ2-1	TRBV7-2	.	TGTGCCAGCAGCTTGTTTTTAGGGGTCTACAATGAGCAGTTCTTC	CASSLFLGVYNEQFF
many	TRBJ1-6	TRBV20-1	TRBD1	TGCAGTGCTAGGCTCCGGGACAGGGGACATTCACCCCTCCACTTT	CSARLRDRGHSPLHF
many	TRBJ2-7	TRBV11-2	TRBD1	TGTGCCAGCAGCTTAGGGCGGGACAGGGCCCACTACGAGCAGTACTTC	CASSLGRDRAHYEQYF
.	TRBJ2-7	TRBV10-3	TRBD1	TGTGCCATCAGTGAGTCGTACAGGGGAGCCTACGAGCAGTACTTC	CAISESYRGAYEQYF
many	TRBJ2-5	TRBV7-6	.	TGTGCCAGCAGCCCCAGGGCTAGCCGAGGTCAAGAGACCCAGTACTTC	CASSPRASRGQETQYF
few	TRBJ1-2	TRBV13	.	TGTGCCAGCAGCTTGGGATTAGGGTCTCTTTATGGCTACACCTTC	CASSLGLGSLYGYTF
few	TRBJ1-1	TRBV4-1	.	TGCGCCAGCAGCCAAGGCGGGGCAAGAACTGAAGCTTTCTTT	CASSQGGARTEAFF
few	TRBJ2-5	TRBV5-1	TRBD2	TGCGCCAGCAGCCCCGGATCGGGACTAGCTTATGAGACCCAGTACTTC	CASSPGSGLAYETQYF
.	TRBJ1-6	TRBV6-1	.	TGTGCCAGCACCCTGGGGCGGGGAACTATTTCACCCCTCCACTTT	CASTLGRGTISPLHF
.	TRBJ2-7	TRBV10-3	.	TGTGCCATCAGTGTCGACTTAGGGTACGAGCAGTACTTC	CAISVDLGYEQYF
many	TRBJ1-1	TRBV9	TRBD1	TGTGCCAGCAGCCCTAACCCAGGGGGCAACACTGAAGCTTTCTTT	CASSPNPGGNTEAFF
few	TRBJ1-1	TRBV24-1	TRBD1	TGTGCCACCAGTGATACAGGGGCTGGGAACACTGAAGCTTTCTTT	CATSDTGAGNTEAFF
many	TRBJ2-3	TRBV4-2	TRBD2	TGTGCCAGCAGCCAATGGGCCGTTAGCGGGAAGGCCACAGATACGCAGTATTTT	CASSQWAVSGKATDTQYF
.	TRBJ2-5	TRBV19	.	TGTGCCAGTAGTGGTAACAGTCAAGAGACCCAGTACTTC	CASSGNSQETQYF
.	TRBJ2-1	TRBV7-9	TRBD1	TGTGCCAGCAGCCCCCCGGACAGGGACATACAAAGACAGTTCTTC	CASSPPDRDIQRQFF
many	TRBJ2-1	TRBV4-3	TRBD1	TGCGCCAGCAGCCAAGACAGGGGGCGGCAGAAGGAGCAGTTCTTC	CASSQDRGRQKEQFF
few	TRBJ2-5	TRBV11-2	TRBD2	TGTGCCAGCAGCCCGCGGGGGAAACAAGAGACCCAGTACTTC	CASSPRGKQETQYF
.	TRBJ1-2	TRBV5-4	TRBD1	TGTGCCAGCAGCGCCCAGACCCGGGACAGCTATGGCTACACCTTC	CASSAQTRDSYGYTF
.	TRBJ2-7	TRBV7-9	TRBD2	TGTGCCAGCAGCTTACTAGCGGGCCGCTCCTACGAGCAGTACTTC	CASSLLAGRSYEQYF